This TCR beta chain is from a study of blood T cell repertoires in COVID-19. About the research overall: Collection of acute and convalescent COVID-19 samples took place in the United States, Italy and Spain.

Authors' data handling: Reference gene primer amplification in the assay estimated nucleated cell counts. Data came from immunoSEQ multiplex PCR; TCRdb stores just in-frame clones and leaves some out. V, J and clone size reflect that table, while D and trimming were determined from the DNA. The repertoire holds roughly 150,000 clones, 85% to 90% seen once, with 13% in the top ten. In Seattle, patients joined the study during active infection and were tracked longitudinally. The CDR3 loop spans 18 amino acids. Trimming removed 3 bases at V and 0 bases at J, with 21 bases between. Germline CDR1 reads SGHVS; CDR2 reads FQNEAQ.

The J gene is TRBJ2-7, the V gene TRBV7-8, with TRBD1 as a possible D gene (6 bases). The sequence derives from a man between 18 and 35 years old with COVID-19, enrolled during active disease. The source material was peripheral blood. The CDR3 loop is CASSLITGSGPSSYEQYF. As DNA, the CDR3 is TGTGCCAGCAGCTTGATCACAGGGTCGGGCCCGAGCTCCTACGAGCAGTACTTC.